One and the same sample provided the 21 T cell receptor beta chains below, sequenced in a study of blood T cell repertoires in COVID-19. This table comes from immunoSEQ multiplex PCR, and its TCRdb copy is limited to in-frame clones, with some not included. In the table there are approximately 450,000 clones, approximately 90% of which are singletons. The sample consisted of peripheral blood. These receptors all stem from a woman between 25 and 40 years old with acute or convalescent COVID-19.

The chain joins TRBV11-2 to TRBJ2-5, with 8 positions matching TRBD2. Germline assignment: CDR1 SGHAT and CDR2 FQNNGV. The V gene end was trimmed by 3 bases and the J gene end by 4 bases; junction bases not matched to a gene: 10. This CDR3 contains 16 residues. CDR3 protein: CASSFGLAGAGETQYF. As DNA, the CDR3 is TGTGCCAGCAGCTTCGGACTAGCAGGTGCGGGAGAGACCCAGTACTTC.

The chain has TRBV9 and TRBJ2-5; 9 bases are a match to TRBD1. The trim removed 0 bases at V and 2 bases at J, leaving 11 bases unmatched. The CDR3 covers 18 residues. Per the germline V gene, CDR1 is SGDLS and CDR2 is YYNGEE. CDR3 sequence (DNA): TGTGCCAGCAGCGTAGAGGGCGAGGACAGGGGTTGGCAAGAGACCCAGTACTTC. As protein: CASSVEGEDRGWQETQYF.

This clone was counted between two and nine times. J is TRBJ2-2 and V is TRBV3-1 (or the pseudogene TRBV3-2), with TRBD2 matching 8 bases. After removal of 7 bases from V and 6 bases from J, the junction contained 13 bases not matched to a gene. This CDR3 is 16 amino acids long. Per the germline V gene, CDR1 is LGHDT and CDR2 is YNNKEL (reference sequence). The DNA for the CDR3 is TGTGCCAGCAACACCCCGGGGGGGCGGAAGGCCGGGGAGCTGTTTTTT. It encodes CASNTPGGRKAGELFF.

The V and J genes are TRBV19 and TRBJ2-1, with TRBD1 identical over 9 bases. This CDR3 contains 13 residues. With V trimmed by 5 bases and J by 10 bases, 6 bases remained unmatched. Germline V CDR1 and CDR2: LNHDA, SQIVND (reference sequence). The CDR3 coding sequence is TGTGCCAGTAGTCCTTACAGGGGGCGCGAGCAGTTCTTC. The encoded protein is CASSPYRGREQFF.

This clone appeared a few times. Other DNA sequences in the same sample also yield this CDR3. This chain connects TRBV6-6 to TRBJ1-2; TRBD1 matches 7 bases. This CDR3 contains 14 residues. The junction had 4 bases not matched to a gene; V was cut back by 4 bases and J by 2 bases. Germline V gene data show CDR1 as MNHNY and CDR2 as SVGAGI (reference sequence). CDR3 sequence (DNA): TGTGCCAGCAGTTCTGGGACAGCGAACTATGGCTACACCTTC. Encoded protein: CASSSGTANYGYTF.

The gene calls are TRBV29-1 and TRBJ1-1; the D is unclear. The germline CDR1 and CDR2 sequences are SQVTM and ANQGSEA. The CDR3 is 13 amino acids. V lost 4 bases and J lost 5, with 14 bases in between. The CDR3 DNA is TGCAGCGTTGTTTGGCAGTCGGGTACTGAAGCTTTCTTT. As protein: CSVVWQSGTEAFF.

As for this clone: At the DNA level, this CDR3 is encoded by other sequences in the same sample as well. The rearrangement links TRBV27 to TRBJ2-3; TRBD1 might be the D (5 bases). The germline CDR1 and CDR2 sequences are MNHEY and SMNVEV (reference sequence). The CDR3 has 11 amino acids. Trimming took off 4 bases at V and 6 bases at J, with 5 bases between the two ends. Here the CDR3 DNA reads TGTGCCAGCAGTTCAGGGGATACGCAGTATTTT. It encodes CASSSGDTQYF.

The genes are TRBV24-1 and TRBJ1-5; unclear D gene. V dropped 4 bases and J dropped 6 bases, with 15 bases sitting between them. CDR3 size: 15 residues. Germline CDR1 is KGHDR and CDR2 is SFDVKD. This chain's CDR3 is CATSELNGGGQPQHF. The DNA for the CDR3 is TGTGCCACCAGTGAACTAAACGGTGGTGGTCAGCCCCAGCATTTT.

V gene TRBV25-1 combines with J gene TRBJ2-5; D is undetermined. Trimming cost V 4 bases and J 5 bases, with 14 bases left between them. This CDR3 comprises 14 residues. From germline, CDR1 is MGHDK and CDR2 SYGVNS. CDR3 bases: TGTGCCAGCAGTGCCACTAAACCAATGGAGACCCAGTACTTC. It codes for CASSATKPMETQYF.

The rearrangement links TRBV5-4 to TRBJ2-1, with D perhaps TRBD1 (6 bases). Germline lookup yields CDR1 SGHNT and CDR2 YYREEE (reference sequence). The CDR3 covers 12 residues. Trimming removed 0 bases from V and 9 bases from J, with 7 bases in between. CDR3: CASSLEGGEQFF. The DNA for the CDR3 is TGTGCCAGCAGCTTGGAAGGGGGTGAGCAGTTCTTC.

This chain links TRBV19 with TRBJ1-2; no clear D gene. The CDR3 spans 14 residues. In germline, CDR1 is LNHDA, CDR2 SQIVND (reference sequence). V dropped 7 bases and J dropped 4 bases, with 16 bases sitting between them. The CDR3 loop is CASNPYQNPYGYTF. CDR3 sequence (DNA): TGTGCCAGTAACCCTTATCAGAATCCCTATGGCTACACCTTC.

The chain joins TRBV28 to TRBJ1-5; D unresolved. Germline V gives CDR1 MDHEN, CDR2 SYDVKM. CDR3 length: 18 amino acids. V gave up 6 bases and J gave up 0 bases, with 21 bases separating them. CDR3 in DNA: TGTGCCAGCAGCCCGCCCGAGGTGGGGAGACTTAGCAATCAGCCCCAGCATTTT. Amino acids: CASSPPEVGRLSNQPQHF. Based on the CDR3 plus reference TRBV28 and TRBJ1-5, the full variable domain is DVKVTQSSRYLVKRTGEKVFLECVQDMDHENMFWYRQDPGLGLRLIYFSYDVKMKEKGDIPEGYSVSREKKERFSLILESASTNQTSMYLCASSPPEVGRLSNQPQHFGDGTRLSIL.

The chain uses TRBV19 and TRBJ1-5; D unresolved. There are 14 residues in the CDR3. Per germline, CDR1 LNHDA and CDR2 SQIVND (reference sequence). The V and J ends lost 3 bases and 0 bases respectively, with 6 bases between them. CDR3 DNA: TGTGCCAGTAGTATCGAGCATAGCAATCAGCCCCAGCATTTT. Its translation: CASSIEHSNQPQHF. Full variable domain (rest looked up from reference TRBV19 and TRBJ1-5): DGGITQSPKYLFRKEGQNVTLSCEQNLNHDAMYWYRQDPGQGLRLIYYSQIVNDFQKGDIAEGYSVSREKKESFPLTVTSAQKNPTAFYLCASSIEHSNQPQHFGDGTRLSIL.

This clone was seen once. V and J are TRBV5-1 and TRBJ2-2; perhaps TRBD1 as D (6 bases). The CDR3 length is 15 residues. CDR1 SGHRS and CDR2 YFSETQ come from the germline V gene. V dropped 6 bases and J dropped 8 bases, with 20 bases sitting between them. CDR3 loop: CASTIHGQFSGELFF. In DNA form, the CDR3 reads TGCGCCAGCACCATCCACGGACAGTTCTCTGGGGAGCTGTTTTTT.

The V call is TRBV7-2, the J call TRBJ1-5; D perhaps matches TRBD1 (6 bases). V lost 5 bases and J 7 bases, leaving 12 bases between the germline ends. The CDR3 extends over 13 amino acids. CDR1 and CDR2 (germline): SGHTA, FQGNSA. For the CDR3, the DNA is TGTGCCAGCAGCACAGGGTTAGGGCAGCCCCAGCATTTT. Amino acid sequence: CASSTGLGQPQHF.

This clone was seen once. The chain has TRBV27 and TRBJ2-6; 8 positions agree with TRBD1. V dropped 6 bases and J dropped 1; count of bases not matched to a gene: 8. CDR1 is MNHEY and CDR2 is SMNVEV in the germline V gene (reference sequence). This CDR3 spans 17 amino acids. The CDR3 loop is CASRRTGSVSGANVLTF. For the CDR3, the DNA is TGTGCCAGCAGGAGGACAGGGTCTGTTTCTGGGGCCAACGTCCTGACTTTC.

The V and J genes are TRBV12-3 or TRBV12-4 and TRBJ1-5, with TRBD1 matching 8 bases. The CDR3 has 13 residues. Trimming took 5 bases from V and 6 from J; bases not matched to a gene: 3. CDR3 coding DNA: TGTGCCAGCAGTGGACAGGGTGGTCAGCCCCAGCATTTT. It translates to CASSGQGGQPQHF.

This clone has just a few counts. The CDR3 spells CASSYSRGYEQFF. The CDR3 region has the DNA TGTGCCAGCAGTTACTCAAGGGGCTATGAGCAGTTCTTC. The J gene is TRBJ2-1, the V gene TRBV6-6; a possible D gene is TRBD1 (5 bases). Trimming stripped 0 bases from V and 8 bases from J, with 8 bases between. The CDR3 length is 13 residues. The germline V gene has CDR1 MNHNY and CDR2 SVGAGI (reference sequence).

This chain connects TRBV4-1 to TRBJ1-3; D gene ambiguous. The CDR3 loop spans 17 amino acids. Germline CDR1 MGHRA, CDR2 YSYEKL. V was cut by 0 bases and J by 3 bases, with 15 bases left in between. This CDR3 is CASSQDRRFSIGNTIYF. CDR3 sequence (DNA): TGCGCCAGCAGCCAAGATCGCAGGTTTTCTATTGGAAACACCATATATTTT.

The rearrangement joins TRBV4-2 to TRBJ1-4, with D maybe TRBD1 (6 bases). V was pared by 1 base and J by 4 bases, with 7 bases between. Looked up from germline, CDR1 is LGHNA and CDR2 is YNFKEQ. The CDR3 is 14 amino acids. The CDR3 spells CASSQGQDNEKLFF. CDR3 nucleotides: TGTGCCAGCAGCCAAGGACAGGATAATGAAAAACTGTTTTTT.

This chain links TRBV28 with TRBJ1-2; D is perhaps TRBD1 (6 bases). The CDR3 contains 14 residues. The V end lost 8 bases, the J end lost 4 bases, and 17 bases lay between the germline ends. Germline CDR1 is MDHEN and CDR2 is SYDVKM. The CDR3 loop reads CASGTPRGSYGYTF. CDR3 nucleotide sequence: TGTGCCAGCGGGACACCAAGAGGAAGCTATGGCTACACCTTC.